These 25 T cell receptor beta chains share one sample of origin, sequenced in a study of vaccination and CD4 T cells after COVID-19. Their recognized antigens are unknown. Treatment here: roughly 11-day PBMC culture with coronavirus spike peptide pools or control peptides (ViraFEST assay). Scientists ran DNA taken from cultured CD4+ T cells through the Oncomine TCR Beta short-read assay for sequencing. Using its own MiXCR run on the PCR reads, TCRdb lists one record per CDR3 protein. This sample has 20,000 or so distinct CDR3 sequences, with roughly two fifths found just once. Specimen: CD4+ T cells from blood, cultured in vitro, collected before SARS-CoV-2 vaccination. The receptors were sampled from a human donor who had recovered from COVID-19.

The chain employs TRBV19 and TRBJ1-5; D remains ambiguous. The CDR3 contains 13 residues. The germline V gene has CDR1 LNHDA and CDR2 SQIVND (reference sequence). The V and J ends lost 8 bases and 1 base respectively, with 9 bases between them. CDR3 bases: TGTGCCAGTCGGAGTACGAGCAATCAGCCCCAGCATTTT. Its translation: CASRSTSNQPQHF.

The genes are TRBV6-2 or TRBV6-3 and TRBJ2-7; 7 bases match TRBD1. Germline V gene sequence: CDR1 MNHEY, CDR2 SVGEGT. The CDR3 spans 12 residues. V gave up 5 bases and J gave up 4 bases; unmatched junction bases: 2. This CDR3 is CASSRQGYEQYF. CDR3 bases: TGTGCCAGCAGTCGACAGGGTTACGAGCAGTACTTC.

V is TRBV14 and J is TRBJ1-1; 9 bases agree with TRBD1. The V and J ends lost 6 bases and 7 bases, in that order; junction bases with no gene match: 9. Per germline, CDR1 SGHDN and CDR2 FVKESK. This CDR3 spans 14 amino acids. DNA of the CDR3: TGTGCCAGCAGGACCTCGGGACAGGGCGGTGAAGCTTTCTTT. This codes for CASRTSGQGGEAFF.

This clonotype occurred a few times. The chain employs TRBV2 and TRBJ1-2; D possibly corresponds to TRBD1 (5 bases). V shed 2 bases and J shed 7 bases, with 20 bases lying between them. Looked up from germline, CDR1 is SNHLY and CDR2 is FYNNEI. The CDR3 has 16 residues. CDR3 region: CASSELRGTNGFGYTF. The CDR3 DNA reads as TGTGCCAGCAGTGAACTGCGGGGGACCAATGGGTTTGGCTACACCTTC.

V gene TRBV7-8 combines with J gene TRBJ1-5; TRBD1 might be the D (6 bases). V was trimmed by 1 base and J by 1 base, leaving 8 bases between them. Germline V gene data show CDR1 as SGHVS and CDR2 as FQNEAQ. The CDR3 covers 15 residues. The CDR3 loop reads CASSLEGGSNQPQHF. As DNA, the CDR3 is TGTGCCAGCAGCTTAGAGGGGGGAAGCAATCAGCCCCAGCATTTT.

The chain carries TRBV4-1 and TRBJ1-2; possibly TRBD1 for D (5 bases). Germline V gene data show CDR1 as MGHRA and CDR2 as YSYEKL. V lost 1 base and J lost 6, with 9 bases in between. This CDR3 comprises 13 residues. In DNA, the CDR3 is TGCGCCAGCAGCCAAGCTCCGGACAATGGCTACACCTTC. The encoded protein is CASSQAPDNGYTF.

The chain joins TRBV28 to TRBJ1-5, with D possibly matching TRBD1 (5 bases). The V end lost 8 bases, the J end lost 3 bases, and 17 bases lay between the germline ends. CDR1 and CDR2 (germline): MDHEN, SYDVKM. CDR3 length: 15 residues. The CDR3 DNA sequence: TGTGCCAGCTCTACAGGTGGCGATTACAATCAGCCCCAGCATTTT. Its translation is CASSTGGDYNQPQHF. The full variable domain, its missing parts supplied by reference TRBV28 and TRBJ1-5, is DVKVTQSSRYLVKRTGEKVFLECVQDMDHENMFWYRQDPGLGLRLIYFSYDVKMKEKGDIPEGYSVSREKKERFSLILESASTNQTSMYLCASSTGGDYNQPQHFGDGTRLSIL.

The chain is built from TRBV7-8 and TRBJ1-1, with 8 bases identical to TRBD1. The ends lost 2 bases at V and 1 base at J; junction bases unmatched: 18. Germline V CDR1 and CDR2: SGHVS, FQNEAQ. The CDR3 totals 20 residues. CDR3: CASSLFYFNRGDFGNTEAFF. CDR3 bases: TGTGCCAGCAGCTTATTCTACTTTAACAGGGGGGACTTCGGGAACACTGAAGCTTTCTTT.

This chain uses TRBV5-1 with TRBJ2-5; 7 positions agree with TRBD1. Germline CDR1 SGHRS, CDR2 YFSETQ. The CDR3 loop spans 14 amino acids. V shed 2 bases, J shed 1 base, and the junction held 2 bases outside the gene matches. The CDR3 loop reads CASSFRDSQETQYF. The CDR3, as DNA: TGCGCCAGCAGCTTCCGGGACAGCCAAGAGACCCAGTACTTC.

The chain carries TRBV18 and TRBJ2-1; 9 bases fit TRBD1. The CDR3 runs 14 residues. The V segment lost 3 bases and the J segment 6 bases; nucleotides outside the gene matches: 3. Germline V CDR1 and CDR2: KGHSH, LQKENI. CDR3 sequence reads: CASSPGQGINEQFF. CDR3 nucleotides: TGTGCCAGCTCACCGGGACAGGGAATCAATGAGCAGTTCTTC.

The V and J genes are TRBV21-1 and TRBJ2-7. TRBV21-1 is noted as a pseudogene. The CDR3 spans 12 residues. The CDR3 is CASSKQDYEQYF. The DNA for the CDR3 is TGTGCCAGCAGCAAGCAGGACTACGAGCAGTACTTC.

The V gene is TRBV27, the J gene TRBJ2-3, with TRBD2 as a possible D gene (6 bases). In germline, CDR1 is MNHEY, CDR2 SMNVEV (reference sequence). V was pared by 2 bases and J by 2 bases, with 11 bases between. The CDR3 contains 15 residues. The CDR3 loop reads CASSLDGSNTDTQYF. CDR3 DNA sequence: TGTGCCAGCAGTTTAGACGGGAGCAACACAGATACGCAGTATTTT.

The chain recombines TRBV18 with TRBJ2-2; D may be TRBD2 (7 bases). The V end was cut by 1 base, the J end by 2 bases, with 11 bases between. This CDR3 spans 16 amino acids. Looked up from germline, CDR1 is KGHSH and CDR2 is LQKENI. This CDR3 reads CASSPLRGPNTGELFF. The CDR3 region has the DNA TGTGCCAGCTCACCACTGCGGGGGCCTAACACCGGGGAGCTGTTTTTT. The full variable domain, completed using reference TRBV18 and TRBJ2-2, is NAGVMQNPRHLVRRRGQEARLRCSPMKGHSHVYWYRQLPEEGLKFMVYLQKENIIDESGMPKERFSAEFPKEGPSILRIQQVVRGDSAAYFCASSPLRGPNTGELFFGEGSRLTVL.

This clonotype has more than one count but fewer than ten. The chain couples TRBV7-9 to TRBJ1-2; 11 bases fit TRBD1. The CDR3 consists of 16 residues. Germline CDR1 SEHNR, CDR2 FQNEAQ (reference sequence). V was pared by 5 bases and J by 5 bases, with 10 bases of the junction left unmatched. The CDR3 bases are TGTGCCAGCAGCCGTTCCCGTGGGACAGGGGGTTATGGCTACACCTTC. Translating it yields CASSRSRGTGGYGYTF.

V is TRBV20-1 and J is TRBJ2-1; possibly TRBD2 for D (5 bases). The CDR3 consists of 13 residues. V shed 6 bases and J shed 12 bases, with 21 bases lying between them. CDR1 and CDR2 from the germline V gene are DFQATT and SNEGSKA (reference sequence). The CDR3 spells CSAIYGENMGQFF. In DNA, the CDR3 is TGCAGTGCCATCTATGGGGAGAACATGGGGCAGTTCTTC.

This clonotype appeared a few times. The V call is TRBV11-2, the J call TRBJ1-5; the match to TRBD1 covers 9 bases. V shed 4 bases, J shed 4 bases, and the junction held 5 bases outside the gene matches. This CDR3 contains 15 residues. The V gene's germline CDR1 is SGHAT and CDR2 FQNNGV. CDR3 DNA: TGTGCCAGCAGCTCAACCGGGACAGGGAATCAGCCCCAGCATTTT. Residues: CASSSTGTGNQPQHF.

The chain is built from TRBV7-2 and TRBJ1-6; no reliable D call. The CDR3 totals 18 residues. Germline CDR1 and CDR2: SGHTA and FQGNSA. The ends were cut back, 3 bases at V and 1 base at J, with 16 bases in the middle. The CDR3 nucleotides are TGTGCCAGCAGCTTGGCCCCCGGAGCAGGATCCTATAATTCACCCCTCCACTTT. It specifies CASSLAPGAGSYNSPLHF.

CDR3 sequence (DNA): TGCGCCAGCAGCCAAGTTCTCGAAAAACTGTTTTTT. Encoded protein: CASSQVLEKLFF. V is TRBV4-1 and J is TRBJ1-4; D unclear. Per germline, CDR1 MGHRA and CDR2 YSYEKL. The CDR3 consists of 12 residues. V shed 1 base and J shed 8 bases, with 5 bases lying between them.

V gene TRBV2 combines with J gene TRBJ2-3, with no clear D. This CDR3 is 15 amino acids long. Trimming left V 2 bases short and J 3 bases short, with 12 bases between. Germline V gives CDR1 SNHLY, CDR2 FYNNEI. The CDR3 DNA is TGTGCCAGCAGTGAACGCCTAGTCCCGACAGATACGCAGTATTTT. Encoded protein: CASSERLVPTDTQYF.

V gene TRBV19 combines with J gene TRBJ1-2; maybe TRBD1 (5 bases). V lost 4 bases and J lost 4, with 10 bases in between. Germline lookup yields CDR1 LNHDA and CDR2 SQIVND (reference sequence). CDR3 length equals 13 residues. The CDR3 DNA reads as TGTGCCAGTAGTACAGGGATGACCTATGGCTACACCTTC. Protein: CASSTGMTYGYTF.

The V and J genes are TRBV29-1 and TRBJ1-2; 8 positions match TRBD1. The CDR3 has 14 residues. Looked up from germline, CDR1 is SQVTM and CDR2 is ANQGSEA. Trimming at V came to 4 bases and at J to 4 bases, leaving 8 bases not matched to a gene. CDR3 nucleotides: TGCAGCGTTGGGACCCAGGGGGCCGGCTATGGCTACACCTTC. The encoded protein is CSVGTQGAGYGYTF.

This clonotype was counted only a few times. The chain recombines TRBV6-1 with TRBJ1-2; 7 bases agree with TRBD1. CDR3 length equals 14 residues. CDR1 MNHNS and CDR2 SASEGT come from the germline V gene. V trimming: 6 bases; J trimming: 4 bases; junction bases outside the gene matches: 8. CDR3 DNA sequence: TGTGCCAGCAGGCGCCGACAGGGCAGCTATGGCTACACCTTC. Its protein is CASRRRQGSYGYTF.

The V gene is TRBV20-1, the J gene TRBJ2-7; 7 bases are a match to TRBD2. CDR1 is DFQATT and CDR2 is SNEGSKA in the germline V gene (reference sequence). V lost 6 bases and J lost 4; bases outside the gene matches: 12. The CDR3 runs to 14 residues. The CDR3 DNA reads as TGCAGTGCGGAAAGGGCGGGAGCGTCGTACGAGCAGTACTTC. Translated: CSAERAGASYEQYF.

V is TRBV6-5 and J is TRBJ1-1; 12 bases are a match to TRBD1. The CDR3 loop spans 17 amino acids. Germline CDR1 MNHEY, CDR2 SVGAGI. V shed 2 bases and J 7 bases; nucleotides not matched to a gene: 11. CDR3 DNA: TGTGCCAGCAGTTACGACGCCCCGGGACAGGGGGCGAATGAAGCTTTCTTT. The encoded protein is CASSYDAPGQGANEAFF.

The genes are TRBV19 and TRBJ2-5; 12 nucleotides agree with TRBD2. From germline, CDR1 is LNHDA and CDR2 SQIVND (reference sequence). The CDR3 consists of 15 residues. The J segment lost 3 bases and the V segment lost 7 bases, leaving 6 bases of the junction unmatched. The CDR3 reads CASTPTSGSEETQYF. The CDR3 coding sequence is TGTGCCAGTACCCCGACTAGCGGGAGTGAAGAGACCCAGTACTTC.